The T cell receptor (beta chain) described here comes from a study of T-cell reconstitution after alpha-beta-depleted transplantation in children. CDR3 length: 15 amino acids. V shed 0 bases and J 1 base; nucleotides not matched to a gene: 4. CDR1 and CDR2 (germline): SGDLS, YYNGEE. Study-wide points: The high TCRbeta diversity at day 60 in some patients came from surviving recipient T cells and thymic progenitors. A year post-transplant, T-cell counts and diversity derived mostly from newly produced T cells. Alpha-beta T cells present about two months after transplant were reported to originate from several hundred expanded graft clones.

This sample's TCRbeta library carried unique molecular identifier barcodes. TCRdb passed the PCR reads through MiXCR, listing each CDR3 protein once. The sample includes 700,000 to 950,000 distinct CDR3 sequences, about 15% of them seen just once. This clonotype was picked up many times. Its antigen is not identified. The material was PBMCs, mostly from graft donor cells, obtained 360 days after TCRalphabeta/CD19-depleted stem cell transplant. The receptor's source is a male patient between 10 and 17 years old who had a stem cell transplant for acute lymphoblastic leukemia, so the T cells may come from the graft donor. This rearrangement joins TRBV9 to TRBJ2-7; TRBD2 matches at 7 bases. The CDR3 coding sequence is TGTGCCAGCAGCGTAGCGGCTAGCGGATCCTACGAGCAGTACTTC. As protein: CASSVAASGSYEQYF.